The 27 T cell receptor beta chains listed next were all sequenced from one sample in a study of human T cells and chemical hapten exposure. TCRdb ran MiXCR on the RACE reads and lists one entry per CDR3 protein. Of a few hundred thousand distinct CDR3 sequences in the sample, about 6% were seen once. Time point meaning: patch test 2, 6 weeks after DPC sensitization. The treatment here: therapeutic diphenylcyclopropenone sensitization with weekly scalp DPC. The material sequenced was whole blood, taken in connection with sensitization to the hapten diphenylcyclopropenone (DPC). The receptors were gathered from a woman aged 18-29 years with alopecia areata. Some clones in this sample may be carry-over from other donors' samples.

The table lists this clonotype with a few counts. This chain links TRBV12-3 or TRBV12-4 with TRBJ2-7; 8 nucleotides align to TRBD1. V lost 6 bases to trimming and J lost 5 bases; unmatched junction nucleotides: 12. CDR3 length: 15 amino acids. The CDR3 is CASRENAAGGDEQYF. The CDR3 DNA reads TGTGCCAGCAGAGAAAACGCCGCAGGGGGCGACGAGCAGTACTTC.

As for this clonotype: It may be a read error: a sequence one base away is much more abundant. The rearrangement links TRBV6-2 or TRBV6-3 to TRBJ1-5, with TRBD1 matching over 7 bases. Looked up from germline, CDR1 is MNHEY and CDR2 is SVGEGT. This CDR3 spans 14 amino acids. The V gene end was trimmed by 5 bases and the J gene end by 8 bases; junction bases not matched to a gene: 9. CDR3: CASSPGGASEPQHF. In DNA, the CDR3 is TGTGCCAGCAGTCCAGGGGGGGCATCAGAGCCCCAGCATTTT.

This clonotype was counted at least ten times. This chain uses TRBV3-1 with TRBJ1-4; TRBD1 might be the D (5 bases). Germline CDR1 reads LGHDT; CDR2 reads YNNKEL (reference sequence). The CDR3 length is 13 residues. The V and J ends lost 5 bases and 7 bases respectively, with 11 bases between them. The CDR3 DNA reads TGTGCCAGCAGCGGGACTTTCGGTGAAAAACTGTTTTTT. It translates to CASSGTFGEKLFF. The full variable domain, its missing parts supplied by reference TRBV3-1 and TRBJ1-4, is DTAVSQTPKYLVTQMGNDKSIKCEQNLGHDTMYWYKQDSKKFLKIMFSYNNKELIINETVPNRFSPKSPDKAHLNLHINSLELGDSAVYFCASSGTFGEKLFFGSGTQLSVL.

This clonotype was counted a few times. The chain couples TRBV6-2 or TRBV6-3 to TRBJ2-2; no firm D call. The V gene's germline CDR1 is MNHEY and CDR2 SVGEGT. The CDR3 runs 15 residues. V gave up 2 bases and J gave up 1 base, with 8 bases separating them. In DNA form, the CDR3 reads TGTGCCAGCAGTTACCCCCCGAGGAACACCGGGGAGCTGTTTTTT. It is translated as CASSYPPRNTGELFF.

J is TRBJ1-5 and V is TRBV7-8, with TRBD1 as a possible D gene (5 bases). V was pared by 1 base and J by 5 bases, with 9 bases between. The CDR3 is 14 residues long. Germline assignment: CDR1 SGHVS and CDR2 FQNEAQ. The CDR3 spells CASSLDPRDQPQHF. The CDR3 region has the DNA TGTGCCAGCAGCTTAGATCCCAGGGATCAGCCCCAGCATTTT.

This clonotype was recorded a few times. The CDR3 DNA reads as TGTGCCAGCAGCGGATCCGGGACCGGGGAGACCCAGTACTTC. Protein product: CASSGSGTGETQYF. This chain connects TRBV9 to TRBJ2-5; D may correspond to TRBD1 or TRBD2 (5 bases each). V was pared by 3 bases and J by 5 bases, with 14 bases between. The germline V gene encodes CDR1 SGDLS and CDR2 YYNGEE. The CDR3 extends over 14 amino acids.

In its sample, this clonotype was seen many times. The chain uses TRBV6-6 and TRBJ1-5; possibly TRBD1 for D (5 bases). The CDR3 consists of 14 residues. Deletions cut 0 bases from V and 4 bases from J, with 7 bases between. Germline-derived CDR1 and CDR2 are MNHNY and SVGAGI (reference sequence). CDR3 sequence: CASSYSGVNQPQHF. In DNA form, the CDR3 reads TGTGCCAGCAGTTACTCAGGGGTTAATCAGCCCCAGCATTTT.

This clonotype showed up just once. A much larger clone lies one base from this, so it may be a read error. The chain uses TRBV3-1 and TRBJ2-1, with D perhaps given as TRBD1 or TRBD2 (5 bases each). Germline-derived CDR1 and CDR2 are LGHDT and YNNKEL (reference sequence). The CDR3 has 16 residues. V shed 2 bases and J shed 2 bases, with 13 bases lying between them. The DNA for the CDR3 is TGTGCCAGCAGCCAAAGGGCCGGGGCCCCCTACAATGAGCAGTTCTTC. This encodes CASSQRAGAPYNEQFF.

This clonotype was detected many times. J is TRBJ1-6 and V is TRBV28; possible D gene TRBD1, 6 bases. V was clipped by 1 base and J by 10 bases, with 20 bases between them. Germline V gene data show CDR1 as MDHEN and CDR2 as SYDVKM. CDR3 length: 17 amino acids. The CDR3 region has the DNA TGTGCCAGCAGTTTATATAATGCCCGGGACATGAGGTCACCCCTCCACTTT. Its protein is CASSLYNARDMRSPLHF. Supplemented by reference TRBV28 and TRBJ1-6, the full variable domain reads DVKVTQSSRYLVKRTGEKVFLECVQDMDHENMFWYRQDPGLGLRLIYFSYDVKMKEKGDIPEGYSVSREKKERFSLILESASTNQTSMYLCASSLYNARDMRSPLHFGNGTRLTVT.

This clonotype was counted ten times or more. The chain combines TRBV6-2 or TRBV6-3 with TRBJ1-4; D remains unclear. V lost 6 bases and J 1 base, leaving 12 bases between the germline ends. The CDR3 length is 15 residues. Germline V gene data show CDR1 as MNHEY and CDR2 as SVGEGT. DNA for the CDR3: TGTGCCAGCAGGCAGGCGGGAAGAACTAATGAAAAACTGTTTTTT. Translated: CASRQAGRTNEKLFF.

This chain uses TRBV20-1 with TRBJ1-2, with a weak D call TRBD1 (5 bases). The CDR3 covers 14 residues. The ends were cut back, 2 bases at V and 6 bases at J, with 16 bases in the middle. Germline V lookup: CDR1 DFQATT, CDR2 SNEGSKA (reference sequence). In nucleotides, the CDR3 is TGCAGTGCTAGAAATGCAGCAGTGGGGGATGGCTACACCTTC. Its translation is CSARNAAVGDGYTF.

The rearrangement uses TRBV5-8 and TRBJ1-3; D gene unclear. There are 15 residues in the CDR3. The V and J ends lost 0 bases and 0 bases respectively, with 7 bases between them. Germline V lookup: CDR1 SGHTS, CDR2 YDEGEE. The CDR3 here is CASSLGPTSGNTIYF. In DNA, the CDR3 is TGTGCCAGCAGCTTGGGACCGACCTCTGGAAACACCATATATTTT.

This clonotype turned up a few times. This chain connects TRBV5-1 to TRBJ1-1; 8 bases are shared with TRBD1. This CDR3 spans 15 amino acids. J was trimmed by 6 bases and V by 4 bases; bases with no gene match: 11. Per germline, CDR1 SGHRS and CDR2 YFSETQ. The CDR3 loop is CASSPRTGREAEAFF. For the CDR3, the DNA is TGCGCCAGCAGCCCCAGGACAGGGAGGGAAGCTGAAGCTTTCTTT. The whole variable domain, remainder taken from reference TRBV5-1 and TRBJ1-1, is KAGVTQTPRYLIKTRGQQVTLSCSPISGHRSVSWYQQTPGQGLQFLFEYFSETQRNKGNFPGRFSGRQFSNSRSEMNVSTLELGDSALYLCASSPRTGREAEAFFGQGTRLTVV.

There are many counts of this clonotype. The chain employs TRBV13 and TRBJ1-5; D is uncertain. V was pared by 0 bases and J by 7 bases, with 4 bases between. The CDR3 runs to 12 residues. Per the germline V gene, CDR1 is PRHDT and CDR2 is FYEKMQ (reference sequence). The CDR3 coding sequence is TGTGCCAGCAGCTTAGGCCAGCAGCCCCAGCATTTT. Translating gives CASSLGQQPQHF. Based on the CDR3 plus reference TRBV13 and TRBJ1-5, the full variable domain is AAGVIQSPRHLIKEKRETATLKCYPIPRHDTVYWYQQGPGQDPQFLISFYEKMQSDKGSIPDRFSAQQFSDYHSELNMSSLELGDSALYFCASSLGQQPQHFGDGTRLSIL.

This clonotype turned up a few times. The gene calls are TRBV7-2 and TRBJ2-7; D assignment may be TRBD1 or TRBD2 (5 bases each). Trimming took 5 bases from V and 5 from J, leaving 19 bases between them. The CDR3 consists of 15 residues. The germline gives CDR1 SGHTA, CDR2 FQGNSA. The CDR3 DNA follows: TGTGCCAGCAGCGGCTACGGGACGAACCCTAACGAGCAGTACTTC. This encodes CASSGYGTNPNEQYF.

The sample holds many counts of this clonotype. The gene calls are TRBV12-3 or TRBV12-4 and TRBJ2-1; no clear D gene. The CDR3 is made up of 12 amino acids. V dropped 6 bases and J dropped 10 bases, with 13 bases sitting between them. In nucleotides, the CDR3 is TGTGCCAGCAGCCGAGGTAGGAAGGAGCAGTTCTTC. It encodes CASSRGRKEQFF.

In this sample, this clonotype turned up many times. The genes are TRBV12-3 or TRBV12-4 and TRBJ1-5; D possibly corresponds to TRBD1 (6 bases). The length of the CDR3 is 17 residues. V dropped 0 bases and J dropped 0 bases, with 12 bases sitting between them. The CDR3 sequence: CASSLALQGYSNQPQHF. The CDR3 DNA sequence: TGTGCCAGCAGTTTAGCTCTCCAGGGGTATAGCAATCAGCCCCAGCATTTT.

This clonotype was observed a handful of times. The rearrangement links TRBV5-1 to TRBJ2-7; tentative D call: TRBD2 (6 bases). V dropped 0 bases and J dropped 5 bases, with 12 bases sitting between them. CDR3 length equals 14 residues. The germline CDR1 and CDR2 sequences are SGHRS and YFSETQ. The CDR3 DNA is TGCGCCAGCAGCTTGGCCGGAGGGCGGGACGAGCAGTACTTC. Amino acids: CASSLAGGRDEQYF.

The rearrangement joins TRBV7-9 to TRBJ2-1; 14 bases are a match to TRBD2. Germline-derived CDR1 and CDR2 are SEHNR and FQNEAQ (reference sequence). The CDR3 consists of 14 residues. V gave up 6 bases and J gave up 14 bases; unmatched junction bases: 9. DNA of the CDR3: TGTGCCAGCAGAAACGGACTAGCGGGGGGCCACGAGTTCTTC. Its protein is CASRNGLAGGHEFF.

This clonotype was seen more than once but under ten times. This chain connects TRBV5-6 to TRBJ1-5, with 9 bases matching TRBD1. Per germline, CDR1 SGHDT and CDR2 YYEEEE. The V segment lost 3 bases and the J segment 6 bases; nucleotides outside the gene matches: 4. This CDR3 has 14 amino acids. In DNA form, the CDR3 reads TGTGCCAGCAGCTGGGGACAGGGAATTCAGCCCCAGCATTTT. Translation gives CASSWGQGIQPQHF.

V usage is TRBV18 and J usage is TRBJ1-1, with D perhaps TRBD1 (5 bases). The germline V and J ends were trimmed by 6 bases and 1 base, with 15 bases remaining between them. Germline CDR1 is KGHSH and CDR2 is LQKENI. This CDR3 is built from 15 residues. The CDR3 coding sequence is TGTGCCAGCTCCCCCAGTGTAGGGACGAACACTGAAGCTTTCTTT. This codes for CASSPSVGTNTEAFF. The complete variable domain, with remaining parts taken from reference TRBV18 and TRBJ1-1, reads NAGVMQNPRHLVRRRGQEARLRCSPMKGHSHVYWYRQLPEEGLKFMVYLQKENIIDESGMPKERFSAEFPKEGPSILRIQQVVRGDSAAYFCASSPSVGTNTEAFFGQGTRLTVV.

This clonotype was recorded at least ten times. V gene TRBV5-6 combines with J gene TRBJ1-2; 7 bases map to TRBD1. The CDR3 totals 16 residues. In germline, CDR1 is SGHDT, CDR2 YYEEEE. With V trimmed by 4 bases and J by 5 bases, 14 bases remained unmatched. CDR3 nucleotides: TGTGCCAGCAGCCCAAGGATTGACAGGGAAGATTATGGCTACACCTTC. Translation: CASSPRIDREDYGYTF.

This clonotype was seen ten or more times. This chain joins TRBV2 and TRBJ1-5; 7 nucleotides agree with TRBD1. The length of the CDR3 is 14 residues. Germline CDR1 is SNHLY and CDR2 is FYNNEI. V shed 8 bases and J 2 bases; nucleotides not matched to a gene: 6. The CDR3 is CASGQAEGNQPQHF. The CDR3 DNA reads TGTGCCAGCGGACAGGCGGAGGGCAATCAGCCCCAGCATTTT.

This clonotype was recorded at least ten times. V is TRBV7-9 and J is TRBJ2-3; D is unresolved. Trimming removed 0 bases from V and 6 bases from J, with 7 bases in between. Looked up from germline, CDR1 is SEHNR and CDR2 is FQNEAQ (reference sequence). The CDR3 is 13 amino acids. The CDR3 is CASSLAAEDTQYF. The CDR3 DNA reads TGTGCCAGCAGCTTAGCGGCAGAGGATACGCAGTATTTT.

In its sample, this clonotype was seen a few times. The chain employs TRBV29-1 and TRBJ2-5; D is possibly TRBD1 (6 bases). V dropped 5 bases and J dropped 1 base, with 17 bases sitting between them. The length of the CDR3 is 15 residues. Germline-derived CDR1 and CDR2 are SQVTM and ANQGSEA. CDR3 nucleotides: TGCAGCGTTCTTATATTAGCGACAGGCCAAGAGACCCAGTACTTC. Amino acids: CSVLILATGQETQYF.

This clonotype was counted between two and nine times. The CDR3 sequence is CSARAAGTPEGAFF. The CDR3 DNA sequence: TGCAGTGCTAGAGCCGCGGGAACCCCCGAGGGAGCTTTCTTT. This chain uses TRBV20-1 with TRBJ1-1; D remains unclear. The germline gives CDR1 DFQATT, CDR2 SNEGSKA (reference sequence). CDR3 length: 14 residues. Trimming took 1 base from V and 10 from J, leaving 19 bases between them.

Many counts were recorded for this clonotype. The genes are TRBV28 and TRBJ2-3; TRBD1 matches at 7 bases. V was pared by 3 bases and J by 3 bases, with 3 bases of the junction left unmatched. Looked up from germline, CDR1 is MDHEN and CDR2 is SYDVKM. This CDR3 contains 14 residues. For the CDR3, the DNA is TGTGCCAGCAGTTTGAAGGGGGCAACAGATACGCAGTATTTT. It translates to CASSLKGATDTQYF.